This entry features one TCR beta chain sequence. Its specificity is not known. Template switching supplied a universal primer site; unique molecular identifiers were carried on the cDNA. TCRdb redid the calling of the 5' RACE reads with MiXCR, one entry per CDR3 protein. The top ten hold 4% to 6% of the sample, which has approximately 220,000 distinct CDR3 sequences, approximately 9% seen once. This sample stems from a study of identical twins. General observations from the study: Conclusions came from cross-sectional statistical analysis, not from following the same donors. Twins showed weaker excess sharing in their beta out-of-frame sequences.

J lost 9 bases, V lost 6 bases, and 6 bases had no gene match. CDR3 length: 13 amino acids. Germline CDR1 and CDR2: MNHEY and SVGAGI. This receptor was identified in a woman aged 18-29 years in good health. The material sequenced was memory (CD45RO+) T cells sorted from blood. The chain uses TRBV6-5 and TRBJ2-1; TRBD1 matches 9 bases. Written as DNA, the CDR3 is TGTGCCAGCAGGTACACAGGGGGCAGTGAGCAGTTCTTC. This gives the protein CASRYTGGSEQFF.